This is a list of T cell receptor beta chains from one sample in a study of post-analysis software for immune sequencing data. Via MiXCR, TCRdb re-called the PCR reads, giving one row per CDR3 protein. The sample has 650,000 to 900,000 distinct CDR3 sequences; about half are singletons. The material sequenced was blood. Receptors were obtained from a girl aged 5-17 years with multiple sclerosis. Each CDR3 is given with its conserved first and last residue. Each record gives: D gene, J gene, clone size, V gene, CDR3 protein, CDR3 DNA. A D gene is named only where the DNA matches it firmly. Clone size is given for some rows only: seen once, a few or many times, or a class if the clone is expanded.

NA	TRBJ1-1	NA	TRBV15	CATSRGPGLDTEAFF	TGTGCCACCAGCAGAGGACCGGGGTTAGACACTGAAGCTTTCTTT
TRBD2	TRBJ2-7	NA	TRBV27	CASSPGTSVPYEQYF	TGTGCCAGCAGTCCAGGGACTAGCGTACCCTACGAGCAGTACTTC
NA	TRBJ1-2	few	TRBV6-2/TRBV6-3	CASSPLGTWNGYTF	TGTGCCAGCAGCCCCCTGGGGACATGGAATGGCTACACCTTC
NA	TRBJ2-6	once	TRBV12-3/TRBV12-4	CASSFLTSHQGTTGANVLTF	TGTGCCAGCAGTTTCCTCACCAGCCACCAGGGGACAACTGGGGCCAACGTCCTGACTTTC
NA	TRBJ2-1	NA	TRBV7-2	CASSLGTTPLANNEQFF	TGTGCCAGCAGCTTAGGGACTACCCCTCTAGCGAACAATGAGCAGTTCTTC
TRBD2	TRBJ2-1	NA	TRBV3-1	CASSQVPSGSDNEQFF	TGTGCCAGCAGCCAAGTCCCCAGCGGGAGTGACAATGAGCAGTTCTTC
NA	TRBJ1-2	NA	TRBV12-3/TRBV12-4	CATRDTIHYGYTF	TGTGCCACCCGGGACACCATCCACTATGGCTACACCTTC
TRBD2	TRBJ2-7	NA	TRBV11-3	CASSLGGTSERYF	TGTGCCAGCAGCTTAGGTGGGACTAGCGAGAGGTACTTC
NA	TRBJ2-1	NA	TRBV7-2	CASSLELWTGNEQFF	TGTGCCAGCAGCTTAGAGTTATGGACGGGAAATGAGCAGTTCTTC
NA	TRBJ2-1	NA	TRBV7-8	CASSSSSDSYNEQFF	TGTGCCAGCAGCTCCTCTAGCGACTCCTACAATGAGCAGTTCTTC
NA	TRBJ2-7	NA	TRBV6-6	CASSYLSGHVYEQYF	TGTGCCAGCAGTTACCTTTCAGGGCATGTGTACGAGCAGTACTTC
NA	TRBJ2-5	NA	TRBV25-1	CASSEYIYPQETQYF	TGTGCCAGCAGTGAATATATCTACCCTCAAGAGACCCAGTACTTC